This T cell receptor (beta chain) was sequenced during a study of blood T cells in healthy people across ages. The study, taken as a whole, reports: Age showed a roughly linear inverse relationship with TCR beta diversity per million T cells.

This clonotype has a handful of counts. Its antigen is currently unknown. The use of a sample-barcoded 5' primer and a J-beta primer mix characterized a second PCR of roughly 7 to 12 cycles. In TCRdb, the 5' RACE reads were re-called with MiXCR into one record per CDR3 protein. The sample records approximately 780,000 distinct CDR3 sequences, around 24% being singletons. V lost 4 bases and J 3 bases, leaving 12 bases between the germline ends. CDR1 is SQVTM, CDR2 ANQGSEA, per germline. The CDR3 is 13 amino acids. The data also belong to a second study, concerning T cells of mothers and their children. That study reports: The M1S primer of the second PCR added sample barcodes and 2-4 random nucleotides. The overlap seen between related mothers and children slightly exceeded that of unrelated pairs, though not significantly.

Sample: blood. The V gene is TRBV29-1, the J gene TRBJ1-1, with D perhaps TRBD1 (6 bases). The source is a boy under 18 in good health. The CDR3 nucleotides read TGCAGCGTTGTTGGACAGCCGGACACTGAAGCTTTCTTT. Amino acid sequence: CSVVGQPDTEAFF.